This T cell receptor beta chain stems from a study of blood T cell repertoires in COVID-19. Assay: immunoSEQ multiplex PCR; the TCRdb copy retains only in-frame clones and omits some. The sample has some 190,000 clones, about nine tenths seen once; the top ten hold 1.5% to 2%. Germline V gene sequence: CDR1 SNHLY, CDR2 FYNNEI. With 3 bases removed from V and 5 bases from J, the gap between germline ends came to 10 bases. CDR3 length equals 13 residues. Sequenced material: peripheral blood. This rearrangement joins TRBV2 to TRBJ1-1; D gene ambiguous. This receptor was identified in a man aged 18 to 29 with active or convalescent COVID-19. CDR3 region: CASSDRRATEAFF. The CDR3 DNA follows: TGTGCCAGCAGTGATAGGAGGGCGACTGAAGCTTTCTTT.